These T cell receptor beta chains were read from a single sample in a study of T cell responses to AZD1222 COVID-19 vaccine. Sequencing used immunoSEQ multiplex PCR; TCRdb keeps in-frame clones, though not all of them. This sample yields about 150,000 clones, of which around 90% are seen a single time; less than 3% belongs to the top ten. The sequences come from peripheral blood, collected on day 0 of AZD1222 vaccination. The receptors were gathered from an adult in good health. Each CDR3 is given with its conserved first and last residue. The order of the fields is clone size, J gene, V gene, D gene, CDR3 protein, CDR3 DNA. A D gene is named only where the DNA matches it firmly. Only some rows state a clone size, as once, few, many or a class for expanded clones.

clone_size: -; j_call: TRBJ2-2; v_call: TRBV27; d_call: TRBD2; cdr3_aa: CASSGRLAGGPGDTGELFF; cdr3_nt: TGTGCCAGCAGTGGCAGACTAGCGGGAGGGCCAGGGGACACCGGGGAGCTGTTTTTT
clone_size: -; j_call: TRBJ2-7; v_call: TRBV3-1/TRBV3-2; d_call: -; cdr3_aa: CASSLGETYEQYF; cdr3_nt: TGTGCCAGCAGCCTAGGGGAAACCTACGAGCAGTACTTC
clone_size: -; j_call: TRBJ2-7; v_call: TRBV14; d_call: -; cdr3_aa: CASSQDILSYEQYF; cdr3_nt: TGTGCCAGCAGCCAAGATATCCTCAGCTACGAGCAGTACTTC
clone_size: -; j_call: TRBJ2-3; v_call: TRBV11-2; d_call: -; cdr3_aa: CASSLDLSLSSDTQYF; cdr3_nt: TGTGCCAGCAGCTTAGATCTCAGCCTTTCCTCAGATACGCAGTATTTT
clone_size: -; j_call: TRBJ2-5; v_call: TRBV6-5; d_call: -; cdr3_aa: CASSTGPLQETQYF; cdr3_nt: TGTGCCAGCAGTACCGGGCCGCTTCAAGAGACCCAGTACTTC
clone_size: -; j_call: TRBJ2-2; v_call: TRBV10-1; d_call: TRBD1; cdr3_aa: CANHGQGRGGELFF; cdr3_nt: TGCGCCAATCACGGACAGGGACGAGGCGGGGAGCTGTTTTTT
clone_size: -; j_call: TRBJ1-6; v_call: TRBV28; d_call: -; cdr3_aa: CASSGTGLVSSPLHF; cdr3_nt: TGTGCCAGCAGTGGAACGGGACTAGTAAGTTCACCCCTCCACTTT
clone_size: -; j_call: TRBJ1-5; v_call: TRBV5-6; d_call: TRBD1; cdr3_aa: CASSFWTGQRNQPQHF; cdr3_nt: TGTGCCAGCAGCTTTTGGACAGGACAACGCAATCAGCCCCAGCATTTT
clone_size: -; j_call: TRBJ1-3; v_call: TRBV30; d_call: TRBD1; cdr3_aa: CAWAGQGTGGNTIYF; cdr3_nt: TGTGCCTGGGCCGGACAGGGTACGGGCGGAAACACCATATATTTT
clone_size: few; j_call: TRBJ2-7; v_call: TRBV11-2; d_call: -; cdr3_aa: CASSLERESSLEQYF; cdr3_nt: TGTGCCAGCAGCTTAGAGCGAGAGAGTTCCCTCGAGCAGTACTTC
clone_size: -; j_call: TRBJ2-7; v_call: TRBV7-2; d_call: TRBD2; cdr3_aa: CASSPLLSTSGRRYEQYF; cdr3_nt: TGTGCCAGCAGCCCACTATTATCGACTAGCGGGAGGAGGTACGAGCAGTACTTC
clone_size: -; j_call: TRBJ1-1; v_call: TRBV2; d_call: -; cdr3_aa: CASIDGGAEAFF; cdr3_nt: TGTGCCAGCATAGATGGGGGGGCCGAAGCTTTCTTT
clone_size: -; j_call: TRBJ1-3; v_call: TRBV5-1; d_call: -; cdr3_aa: CASSLGGTASGNTIYF; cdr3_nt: TGCGCCAGCAGCTTGGGGGGGACGGCCTCTGGAAACACCATATATTTT
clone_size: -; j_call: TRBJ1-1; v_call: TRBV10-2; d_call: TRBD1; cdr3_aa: CASSEWTGMNTEAFF; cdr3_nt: TGCGCCAGCAGTGAGTGGACAGGGATGAACACTGAAGCTTTCTTT
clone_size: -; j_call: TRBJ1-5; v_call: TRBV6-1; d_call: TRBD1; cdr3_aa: CASIDRGDQPQHF; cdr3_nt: TGTGCCAGCATTGACAGGGGGGATCAGCCCCAGCATTTT
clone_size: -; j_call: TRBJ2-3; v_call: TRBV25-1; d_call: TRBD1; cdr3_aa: CASSHRGSTDTQYF; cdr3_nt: TGTGCCAGCAGCCACAGGGGTTCCACAGATACGCAGTATTTT
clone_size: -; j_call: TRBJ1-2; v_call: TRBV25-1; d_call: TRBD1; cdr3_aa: CASSESGQVYGYTF; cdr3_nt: TGTGCCAGCAGTGAAAGCGGACAGGTATATGGCTACACCTTC
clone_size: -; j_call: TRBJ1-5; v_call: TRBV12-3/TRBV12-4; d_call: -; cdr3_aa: CASSRQDSQPQHF; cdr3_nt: TGTGCCAGCAGCCGACAGGACAGCCAGCCCCAGCATTTT
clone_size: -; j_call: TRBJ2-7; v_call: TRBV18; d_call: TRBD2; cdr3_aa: CASSLGTSGNSYEQYF; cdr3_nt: TGTGCCAGCTCACTCGGGACTAGCGGGAACTCCTACGAGCAGTACTTC
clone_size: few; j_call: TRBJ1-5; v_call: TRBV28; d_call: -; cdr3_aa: CASSPGPGLGALNQPQHF; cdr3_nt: TGTGCCAGCAGTCCGGGACCCGGACTCGGCGCCCTTAATCAGCCCCAGCATTTT
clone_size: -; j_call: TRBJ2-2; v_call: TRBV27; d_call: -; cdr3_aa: CASSLFPQGNTGELFF; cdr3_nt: TGTGCCAGCAGTTTATTCCCACAGGGGAACACCGGGGAGCTGTTTTTT
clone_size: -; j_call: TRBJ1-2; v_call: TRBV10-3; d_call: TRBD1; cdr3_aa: CAISGLGTGDGYTF; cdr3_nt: TGTGCCATCAGTGGGTTGGGGACAGGGGATGGCTACACCTTC
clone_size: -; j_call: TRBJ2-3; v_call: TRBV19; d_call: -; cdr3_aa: CASSMSAGPSTDTQYF; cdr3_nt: TGTGCCAGTAGTATGTCGGCCGGACCCTCCACAGATACGCAGTATTTT
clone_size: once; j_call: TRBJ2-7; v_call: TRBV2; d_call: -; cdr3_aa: CASRARGNSYEQYF; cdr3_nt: TGTGCCAGCAGAGCAAGGGGGAACTCCTACGAGCAGTACTTC
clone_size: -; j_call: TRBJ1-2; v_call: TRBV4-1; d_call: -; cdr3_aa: CASSQDRAVSGYTF; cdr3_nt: TGCGCCAGCAGCCAAGATCGGGCAGTCTCTGGCTACACCTTC
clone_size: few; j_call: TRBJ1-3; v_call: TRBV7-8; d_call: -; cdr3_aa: CASSWGGSSGNTIYF; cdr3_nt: TGTGCCAGCAGCTGGGGAGGGAGCTCTGGAAACACCATATATTTT
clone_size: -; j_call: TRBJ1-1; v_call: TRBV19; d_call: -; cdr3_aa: CASSKVGRPNTEAFF; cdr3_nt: TGTGCCAGTAGTAAAGTAGGACGGCCGAACACTGAAGCTTTCTTT
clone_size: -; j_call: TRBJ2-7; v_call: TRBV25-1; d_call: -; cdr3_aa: CASSTGYEQYF; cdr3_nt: TGTGCCAGCTCAACCGGCTACGAGCAGTACTTC
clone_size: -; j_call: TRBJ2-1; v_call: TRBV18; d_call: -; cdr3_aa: CASSPPSGLSVEQFF; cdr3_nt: TGTGCCAGCTCACCACCGTCGGGACTCTCGGTCGAGCAGTTCTTC
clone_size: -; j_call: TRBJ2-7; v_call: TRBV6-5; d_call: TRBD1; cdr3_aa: CASTGTGGYEQYF; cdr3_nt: TGTGCCAGCACGGGGACAGGGGGCTACGAGCAGTACTTC
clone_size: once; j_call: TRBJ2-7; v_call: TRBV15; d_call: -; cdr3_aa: CATSPHRAMDYEQYF; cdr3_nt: TGTGCCACCAGCCCTCACAGGGCGATGGACTACGAGCAGTACTTC
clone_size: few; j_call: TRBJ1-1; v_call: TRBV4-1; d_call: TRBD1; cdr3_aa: CASSQVVVGTGASNTEAFF; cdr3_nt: TGCGCCAGCAGCCAAGTGGTGGTAGGGACAGGAGCCTCGAACACTGAAGCTTTCTTT
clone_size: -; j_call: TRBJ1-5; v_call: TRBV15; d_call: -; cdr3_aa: CATSSQLDQPQHF; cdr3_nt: TGTGCCACCAGCAGCCAGCTGGATCAGCCCCAGCATTTT
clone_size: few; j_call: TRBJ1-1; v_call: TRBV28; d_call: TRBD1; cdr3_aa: CASSSPPRTGYTEAFF; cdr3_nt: TGTGCCAGCAGTTCTCCCCCGCGGACAGGGTACACTGAAGCTTTCTTT
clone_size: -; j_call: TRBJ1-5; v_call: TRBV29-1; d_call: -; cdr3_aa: CSVRGGSNQPQHF; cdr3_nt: TGCAGCGTGCGCGGAGGGAGCAATCAGCCCCAGCATTTT